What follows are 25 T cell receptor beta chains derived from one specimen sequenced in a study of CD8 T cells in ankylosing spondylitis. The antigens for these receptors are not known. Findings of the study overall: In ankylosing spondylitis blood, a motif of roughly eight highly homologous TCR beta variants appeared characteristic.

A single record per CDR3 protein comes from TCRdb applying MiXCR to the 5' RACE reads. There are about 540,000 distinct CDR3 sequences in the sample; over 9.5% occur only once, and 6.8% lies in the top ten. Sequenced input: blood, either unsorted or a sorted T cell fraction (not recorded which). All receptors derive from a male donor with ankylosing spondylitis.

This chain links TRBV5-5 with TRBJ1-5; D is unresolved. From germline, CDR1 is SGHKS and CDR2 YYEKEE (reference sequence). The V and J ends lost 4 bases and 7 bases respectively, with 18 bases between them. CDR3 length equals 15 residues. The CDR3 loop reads CASSPVIDSGQPQHF. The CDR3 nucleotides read TGTGCCAGCAGCCCAGTTATTGATAGCGGCCAGCCCCAGCATTTT.

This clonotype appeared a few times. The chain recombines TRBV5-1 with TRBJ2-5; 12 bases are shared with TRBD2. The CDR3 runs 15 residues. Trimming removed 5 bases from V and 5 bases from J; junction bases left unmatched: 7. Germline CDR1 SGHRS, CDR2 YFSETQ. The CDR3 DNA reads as TGCGCCAGCAGTAGGGCCGGGACTAGCGGGGAGACCCAGTACTTC. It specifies CASSRAGTSGETQYF.

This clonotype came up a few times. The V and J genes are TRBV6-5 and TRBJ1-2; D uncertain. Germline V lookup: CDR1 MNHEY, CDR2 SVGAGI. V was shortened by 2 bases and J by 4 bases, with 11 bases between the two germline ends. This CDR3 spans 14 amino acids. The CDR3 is CASSYRADLYGYTF. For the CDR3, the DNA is TGTGCCAGCAGTTACAGGGCGGATCTCTATGGCTACACCTTC.

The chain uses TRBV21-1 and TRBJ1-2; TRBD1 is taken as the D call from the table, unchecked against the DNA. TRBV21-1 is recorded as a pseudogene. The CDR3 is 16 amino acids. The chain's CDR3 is CASSKEETGGSVGYTF. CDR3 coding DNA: TGTGCCAGCAGCAAAGAGGAAACAGGGGGTTCGGTTGGCTACACCTTC.

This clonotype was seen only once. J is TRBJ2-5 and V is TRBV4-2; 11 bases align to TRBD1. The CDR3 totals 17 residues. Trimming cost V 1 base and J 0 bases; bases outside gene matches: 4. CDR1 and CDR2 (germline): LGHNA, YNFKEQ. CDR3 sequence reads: CASSQVRTGGHQETQYF. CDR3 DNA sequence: TGTGCCAGCAGCCAAGTACGGACAGGGGGCCACCAAGAGACCCAGTACTTC.

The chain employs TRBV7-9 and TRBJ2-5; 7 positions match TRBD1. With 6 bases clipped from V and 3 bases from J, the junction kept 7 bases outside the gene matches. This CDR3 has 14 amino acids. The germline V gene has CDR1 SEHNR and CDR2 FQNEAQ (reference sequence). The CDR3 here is CASRLDRRKETQYF. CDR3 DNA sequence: TGTGCCAGCAGACTGGACAGGAGGAAAGAGACCCAGTACTTC.

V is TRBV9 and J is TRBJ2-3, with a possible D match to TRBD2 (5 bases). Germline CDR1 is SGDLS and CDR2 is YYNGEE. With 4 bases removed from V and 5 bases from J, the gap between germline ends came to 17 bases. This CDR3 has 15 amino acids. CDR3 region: CASSPQVGVVDTQYF. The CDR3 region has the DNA TGTGCCAGCAGCCCCCAGGTGGGAGTGGTAGATACGCAGTATTTT.

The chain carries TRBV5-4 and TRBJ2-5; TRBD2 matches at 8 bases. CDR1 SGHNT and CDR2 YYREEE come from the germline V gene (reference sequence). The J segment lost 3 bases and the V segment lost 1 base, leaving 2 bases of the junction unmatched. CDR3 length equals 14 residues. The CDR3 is CASSLQAGEETQYF. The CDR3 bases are TGTGCCAGCAGCTTGCAAGCGGGAGAAGAGACCCAGTACTTC.

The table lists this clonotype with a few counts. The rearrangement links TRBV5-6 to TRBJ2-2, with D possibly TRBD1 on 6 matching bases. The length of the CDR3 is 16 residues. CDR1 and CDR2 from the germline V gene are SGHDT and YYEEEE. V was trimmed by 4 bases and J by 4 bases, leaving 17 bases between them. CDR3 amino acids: CASSLFVTGRTGELFF. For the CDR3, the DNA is TGTGCCAGCAGCCTCTTCGTGACAGGCCGCACCGGGGAGCTGTTTTTT.

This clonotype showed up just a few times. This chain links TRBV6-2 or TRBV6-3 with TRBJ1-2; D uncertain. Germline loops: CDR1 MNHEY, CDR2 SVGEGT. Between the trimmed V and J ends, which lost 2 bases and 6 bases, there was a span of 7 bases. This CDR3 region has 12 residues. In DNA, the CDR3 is TGTGCCAGCAGTTACGGGCCTAATGGCTACACCTTC. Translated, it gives CASSYGPNGYTF.

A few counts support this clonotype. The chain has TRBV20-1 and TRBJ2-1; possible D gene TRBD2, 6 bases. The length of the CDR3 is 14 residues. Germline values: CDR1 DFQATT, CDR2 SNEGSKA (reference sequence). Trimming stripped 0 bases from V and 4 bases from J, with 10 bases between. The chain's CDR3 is CSARDPRGYNEQFF. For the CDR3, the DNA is TGCAGTGCTAGAGATCCCCGGGGGTACAATGAGCAGTTCTTC.

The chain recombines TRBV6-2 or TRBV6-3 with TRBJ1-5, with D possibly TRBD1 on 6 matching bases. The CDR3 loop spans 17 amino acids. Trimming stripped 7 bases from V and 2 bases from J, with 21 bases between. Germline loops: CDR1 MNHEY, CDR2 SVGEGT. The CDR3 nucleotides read TGTGCCAGCACCGACAGGAGGGGGTATTCGGGCAATCAGCCCCAGCATTTT. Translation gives CASTDRRGYSGNQPQHF.

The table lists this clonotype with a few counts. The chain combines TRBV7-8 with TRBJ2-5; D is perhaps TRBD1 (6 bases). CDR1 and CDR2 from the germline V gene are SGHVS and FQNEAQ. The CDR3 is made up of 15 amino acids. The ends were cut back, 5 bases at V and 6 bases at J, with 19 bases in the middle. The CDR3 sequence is CASSAWAPQGKTQYF. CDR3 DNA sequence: TGTGCCAGCAGCGCGTGGGCACCCCAGGGGAAGACCCAGTACTTC.

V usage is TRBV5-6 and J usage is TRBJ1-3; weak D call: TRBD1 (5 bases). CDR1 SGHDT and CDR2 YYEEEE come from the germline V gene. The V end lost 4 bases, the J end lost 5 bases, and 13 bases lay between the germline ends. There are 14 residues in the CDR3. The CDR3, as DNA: TGTGCCAGCAGCGTACAGGATTCTAGAAACACCATATATTTT. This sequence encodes CASSVQDSRNTIYF.

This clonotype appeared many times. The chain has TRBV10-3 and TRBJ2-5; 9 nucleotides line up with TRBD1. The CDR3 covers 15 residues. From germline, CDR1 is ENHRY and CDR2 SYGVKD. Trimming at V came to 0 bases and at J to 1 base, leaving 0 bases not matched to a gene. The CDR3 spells CAISESDRGQETQYF. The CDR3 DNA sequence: TGTGCCATCAGTGAGTCGGACAGGGGCCAAGAGACCCAGTACTTC.

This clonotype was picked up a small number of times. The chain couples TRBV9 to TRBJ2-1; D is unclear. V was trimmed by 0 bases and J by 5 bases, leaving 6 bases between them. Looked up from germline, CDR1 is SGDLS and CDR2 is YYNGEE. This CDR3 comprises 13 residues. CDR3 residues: CASSVAAHNEQFF. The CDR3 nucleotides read TGTGCCAGCAGCGTAGCGGCCCACAATGAGCAGTTCTTC.

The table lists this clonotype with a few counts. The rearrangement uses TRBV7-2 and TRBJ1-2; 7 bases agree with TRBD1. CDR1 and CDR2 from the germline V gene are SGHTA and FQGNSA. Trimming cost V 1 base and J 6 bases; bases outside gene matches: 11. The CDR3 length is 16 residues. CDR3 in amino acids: CASSLVGGTPYDGYTF. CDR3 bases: TGTGCCAGCAGCTTAGTAGGGGGCACCCCCTACGATGGCTACACCTTC. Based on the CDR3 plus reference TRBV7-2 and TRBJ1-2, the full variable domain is GAGVSQSPSNKVTEKGKDVELRCDPISGHTALYWYRQSLGQGLEFLIYFQGNSAPDKSGLPSDRFSAERTGGSVSTLTIQRTQQEDSAVYLCASSLVGGTPYDGYTFGSGTRLTVV.

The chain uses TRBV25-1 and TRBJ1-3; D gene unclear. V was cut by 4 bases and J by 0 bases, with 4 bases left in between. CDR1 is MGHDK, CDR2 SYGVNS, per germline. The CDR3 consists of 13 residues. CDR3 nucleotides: TGTGCCAGCAGTGGTATCTCTGGAAACACCATATATTTT. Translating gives CASSGISGNTIYF.

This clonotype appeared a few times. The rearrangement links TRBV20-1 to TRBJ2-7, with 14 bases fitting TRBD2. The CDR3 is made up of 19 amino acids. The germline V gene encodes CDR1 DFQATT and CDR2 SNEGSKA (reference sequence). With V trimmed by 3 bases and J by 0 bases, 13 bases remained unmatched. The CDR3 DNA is TGCAGTGCTAGTGGAATACCGGGACTAGCGGGAGCAAGCTCCTACGAGCAGTACTTC. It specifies CSASGIPGLAGASSYEQYF.

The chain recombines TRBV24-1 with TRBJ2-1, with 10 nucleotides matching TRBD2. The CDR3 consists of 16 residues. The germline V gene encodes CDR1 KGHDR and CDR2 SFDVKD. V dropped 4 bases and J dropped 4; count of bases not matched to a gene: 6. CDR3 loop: CATSDPAGGRYNEQFF. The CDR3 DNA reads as TGTGCCACCAGTGACCCAGCGGGAGGGAGATACAATGAGCAGTTCTTC.

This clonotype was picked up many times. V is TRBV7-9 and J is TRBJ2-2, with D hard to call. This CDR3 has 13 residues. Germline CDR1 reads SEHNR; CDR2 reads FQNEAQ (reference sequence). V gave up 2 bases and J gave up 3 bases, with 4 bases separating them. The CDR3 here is CASSLLDTGELFF. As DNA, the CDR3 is TGTGCCAGCAGCTTATTGGACACCGGGGAGCTGTTTTTT.

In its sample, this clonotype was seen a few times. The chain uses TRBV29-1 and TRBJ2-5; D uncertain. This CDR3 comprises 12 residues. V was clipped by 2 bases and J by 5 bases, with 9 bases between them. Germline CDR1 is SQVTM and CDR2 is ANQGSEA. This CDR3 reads CSVEMGLETQYF. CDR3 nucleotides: TGCAGCGTTGAAATGGGCCTGGAGACCCAGTACTTC.

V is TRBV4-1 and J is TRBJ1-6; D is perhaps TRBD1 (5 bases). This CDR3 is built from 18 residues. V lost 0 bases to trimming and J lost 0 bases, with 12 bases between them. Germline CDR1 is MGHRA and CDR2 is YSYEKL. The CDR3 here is CASSQDEGLSSYNSPLHF. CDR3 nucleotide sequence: TGCGCCAGCAGCCAAGATGAGGGGTTGAGCTCCTATAATTCACCCCTCCACTTT.

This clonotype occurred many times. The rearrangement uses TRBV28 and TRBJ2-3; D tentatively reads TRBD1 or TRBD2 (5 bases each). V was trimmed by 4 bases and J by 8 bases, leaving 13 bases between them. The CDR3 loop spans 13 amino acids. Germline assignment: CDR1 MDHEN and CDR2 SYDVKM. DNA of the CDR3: TGTGCCAGCAGTTCGGGACCGCGTGGTACGCAGTATTTT. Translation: CASSSGPRGTQYF.

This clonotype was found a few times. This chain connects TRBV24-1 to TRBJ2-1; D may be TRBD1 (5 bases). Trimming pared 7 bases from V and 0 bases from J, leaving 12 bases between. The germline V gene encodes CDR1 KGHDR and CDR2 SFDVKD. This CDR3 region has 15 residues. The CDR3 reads CATSATVDSYNEQFF. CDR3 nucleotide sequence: TGTGCCACCAGCGCGACAGTGGACTCCTACAATGAGCAGTTCTTC.